This T cell receptor beta chain was identified during a study of T cell repertoires in cytomegalovirus infection (dated by TCRdb to between 2018 and 2020). General notes on the study: Because public TCR beta signatures pointed to carriage of CMV infection together with the matching HLA type, the HLA type of each donor mattered for the analysis.

This clonotype was found many times. Its antigen has not been determined. No much larger clone exists at a distance of one base, and base qualities are not known. Broader findings and caveats from the paper: Cumulative frequency of public TCR beta family members discriminated carriers of CMV infection plus the relevant HLA type in this cohort and an independent roughly 350-donor cohort. The ex vivo response was dominated by HLA-C-restricted CMV-specific TCR beta clonotypes, and the single most frequent clonotype in two of eight donors was supplied by these HLA-C-restricted clonotypes.

The junction shows trimming of 5 bases on V and 8 bases on J, and the gene matches do not reach 7 bases of it. The CDR3 contains 14 residues, cysteine and phenylalanine counted. The kept DNA is CDR3 alone, 42 bases in frame from the first base. CDR1 and CDR2 are read off the germline V gene as SGHTA and FQGNSA. The sequencer listed for this sample is Illumina HiSeq 1500. TCRdb reran the public reads through fastp at Q25 and MiXCR, keeping productive beta chains. Under each unique CDR3 protein, matching rows form one entry showing the most common genes and DNA. This sample lists more than 500,000 distinct CDR3 sequences; 16% were detected once. The ten largest clones add up to roughly a quarter of the sample.

This sequence uses TRBV7-2 and TRBJ2-1; 9 nucleotides in the junction match TRBD2. The sequenced sample was CD8+ T cells from PBMCs. The TCR comes from a human donor in good health (CMV status not recorded). Some clones in this sample may be carry-over from other donors' samples. In nucleotides, the sequence is TGTGCCAGCAGCGTTAGCGGGAGCACGCATGAGCAGTTCTTC. Protein translation: CASSVSGSTHEQFF.